The entry below describes one T cell receptor beta chain. What it binds is unknown. Diagnosing involved the use of clinical symptoms, serum thyroxine and TRAb, thyroid ultrasound and orbital computed tomography. These data come from a study of T cells in Graves' hyperthyroidism and ophthalmopathy. Study-level findings and limits: A model using 13 V-J features told ophthalmopathy apart from stable hyperthyroidism.

There were TCR beta CDR3 regions amplified from RNA transcripts. The TCR CDR3 was amplified in a first-round RT-PCR using the HTBI primer set. Each CDR3 protein gets one entry after TCRdb re-called the multiplex PCR reads with MiXCR. The sample yields roughly 630,000 distinct CDR3 sequences, roughly 14% seen once. This clonotype was obtained from a woman aged 25 to 39 with Graves' hyperthyroidism. Sequences were obtained from blood.

In DNA form, the CDR3 reads TGTGCCAGCAGTTTATGGTCAGGGGTTCAGCCCCAGCATTTT. It yields the protein CASSLWSGVQPQHF. J is TRBJ1-5 and V is TRBV28; tentatively, D is TRBD1 (6 bases). Trimming removed 0 bases at V and 6 bases at J, with 9 bases between. The length of the CDR3 is 14 residues. Germline CDR1 MDHEN, CDR2 SYDVKM.